The 22 T cell receptor beta chains reported below all come from one sample, sequenced in a study of blood T cell repertoires in COVID-19. TCRdb keeps only in-frame clones here, not all; method: immunoSEQ multiplex PCR. Here the sample spans hundreds of thousands of clones, 70% to 90% being singletons. The specimen was peripheral blood. The receptors shown here come from a middle-aged man with acute or convalescent COVID-19.

This clone was found once. The chain joins TRBV19 to TRBJ2-7, with D possibly being TRBD1 (6 bases). V lost 1 base to trimming and J lost 4 bases, with 11 bases between them. The CDR3 is 14 amino acids. Germline-derived CDR1 and CDR2 are LNHDA and SQIVND (reference sequence). This CDR3 is CASSIVGHTYEQYF. Written as DNA, the CDR3 is TGTGCCAGTAGTATAGTGGGACACACATACGAGCAGTACTTC.

The chain carries TRBV28 and TRBJ2-5, with 8 bases aligning to TRBD2. Germline CDR1 reads MDHEN; CDR2 reads SYDVKM. The ends lost 5 bases at V and 2 bases at J; junction bases unmatched: 13. This CDR3 has 17 residues. This CDR3 reads CASSPSGGTPRQETQYF. The CDR3 DNA reads TGTGCCAGCAGTCCCTCGGGGGGGACCCCCCGACAAGAGACCCAGTACTTC.

This chain links TRBV5-5 with TRBJ2-5; tentative D call: TRBD2 (7 bases). The germline gives CDR1 SGHKS, CDR2 YYEKEE (reference sequence). The CDR3 is 16 amino acids. V lost 0 bases to trimming and J lost 5 bases, with 17 bases between them. The CDR3 DNA is TGTGCCAGCAGCTTGGCTGGGGGCGGGGGATATGAGACCCAGTACTTC. This encodes CASSLAGGGGYETQYF.

The V call is TRBV7-8, the J call TRBJ1-6; possible D gene TRBD1, 6 bases. Germline V gene sequence: CDR1 SGHVS, CDR2 FQNEAQ. The CDR3 runs 17 residues. The V end lost 1 base, the J end lost 10 bases, and 20 bases lay between the germline ends. The CDR3 reads CASSLGQADPRGSPLHF. The CDR3, as DNA: TGTGCCAGCAGCTTAGGACAGGCAGATCCGAGAGGGTCACCCCTCCACTTT. Using reference TRBV7-8 and TRBJ1-6 for the parts outside the CDR3, the full variable domain is GAGVSQSPRYKVAKRGQDVALRCDPISGHVSLFWYQQALGQGPEFLTYFQNEAQLDKSGLPSDRFFAERPEGSVSTLKIQRTQQEDSAVYLCASSLGQADPRGSPLHFGNGTRLTVT.

This rearrangement joins TRBV24-1 to TRBJ2-3, with TRBD2 matching 8 bases. The CDR3 is 14 residues long. The J segment lost 2 bases and the V segment lost 9 bases, leaving 6 bases of the junction unmatched. Germline values: CDR1 KGHDR, CDR2 SFDVKD. CDR3 sequence: CATGKRGTTDTQYF. The CDR3 DNA reads TGTGCCACCGGGAAGCGGGGGACCACAGATACGCAGTATTTT.

This chain uses TRBV27 with TRBJ2-7; possibly TRBD1 for D (6 bases). The CDR3 has 14 residues. The germline V and J ends were trimmed by 5 bases and 2 bases, with 13 bases remaining between them. Germline assignment: CDR1 MNHEY and CDR2 SMNVEV (reference sequence). In nucleotides, the CDR3 is TGTGCCAGCAGTAGCGGACAGTTCACCTACGAGCAGTACTTC. This codes for CASSSGQFTYEQYF.

The chain employs TRBV19 and TRBJ2-7, with D tentatively TRBD2 (5 bases). Trimming pared 5 bases from V and 6 bases from J, leaving 8 bases between. This CDR3 is 11 amino acids long. The germline V gene has CDR1 LNHDA and CDR2 SQIVND (reference sequence). CDR3 DNA sequence: TGTGCCAGTAGTCCCGGAGGCGAGCAGTACTTC. This codes for CASSPGGEQYF.

V gene TRBV5-4 combines with J gene TRBJ2-2; D is possibly TRBD2 (6 bases). V dropped 3 bases and J dropped 1 base, with 13 bases sitting between them. This CDR3 contains 16 residues. Germline V gene sequence: CDR1 SGHNT, CDR2 YYREEE (reference sequence). CDR3 coding DNA: TGTGCCAGCAGCTGGCCCGGGGGAAAGAACACCGGGGAGCTGTTTTTT. This encodes CASSWPGGKNTGELFF.

This chain connects TRBV2 to TRBJ1-1, with TRBD1 identical over 9 bases. CDR1 and CDR2 from the germline V gene are SNHLY and FYNNEI. V gave up 5 bases and J gave up 1 base; unmatched junction bases: 14. The CDR3 has 18 residues. The DNA of the CDR3 is TGTGCCAGCAGTCCCTTCTGGGACAGGGCGGTGGAGAACACTGAAGCTTTCTTT. Translation: CASSPFWDRAVENTEAFF.

This clone was detected only a few times. DNA of the CDR3: TGTGCCAGCAGCGTAGTCACTAGCGGGATCAACAATGAGCAGTTCTTC. Its protein product is CASSVVTSGINNEQFF. The rearrangement uses TRBV9 and TRBJ2-1; 10 nucleotides match TRBD2. The CDR3 loop spans 16 amino acids. The ends lost 0 bases at V and 5 bases at J; junction bases unmatched: 5. Germline V gives CDR1 SGDLS, CDR2 YYNGEE.

The genes are TRBV6-5 and TRBJ2-5; D not certain. Germline V CDR1 and CDR2: MNHEY, SVGAGI. The V end was cut by 0 bases, the J end by 7 bases, with 3 bases between. The CDR3 runs 11 residues. This CDR3 reads CASSYSRTQYF. The CDR3 region has the DNA TGTGCCAGCAGTTACTCCCGGACCCAGTACTTC.

This clone was seen a single time. V is TRBV27 and J is TRBJ1-1; D is unresolved. V was pared by 3 bases and J by 10 bases, with 21 bases between. Germline values: CDR1 MNHEY, CDR2 SMNVEV (reference sequence). This CDR3 has 15 residues. The CDR3 coding sequence is TGTGCCAGCAGTTTTTTTATCGGTCTTCAGGCCACAGCTTTCTTT. Amino acids: CASSFFIGLQATAFF.

This clone has a single count. This rearrangement joins TRBV9 to TRBJ2-2; 8 nucleotides agree with TRBD1. This CDR3 spans 16 amino acids. Germline V lookup: CDR1 SGDLS, CDR2 YYNGEE. V dropped 2 bases and J dropped 3; count of bases not matched to a gene: 6. For the CDR3, the DNA is TGTGCCAGCAGCGTCCCCGGGACAGGTGACACCGGGGAGCTGTTTTTT. It yields the protein CASSVPGTGDTGELFF.

This rearrangement joins TRBV19 to TRBJ2-7; 12 bases match TRBD2. The CDR3 runs 15 residues. Germline values: CDR1 LNHDA, CDR2 SQIVND (reference sequence). J lost 3 bases, V lost 4 bases, and 4 bases had no gene match. CDR3 amino acids: CASSTGLAGLYEQYF. CDR3 nucleotide sequence: TGTGCCAGTAGTACCGGACTAGCGGGGCTCTACGAGCAGTACTTC. Based on the CDR3 plus reference TRBV19 and TRBJ2-7, the full variable domain is DGGITQSPKYLFRKEGQNVTLSCEQNLNHDAMYWYRQDPGQGLRLIYYSQIVNDFQKGDIAEGYSVSREKKESFPLTVTSAQKNPTAFYLCASSTGLAGLYEQYFGPGTRLTVT.

This clone came up many times. The chain combines TRBV5-1 with TRBJ2-7, with TRBD1 identical over 9 bases. This CDR3 region has 16 residues. The J segment lost 3 bases and the V segment lost 3 bases, leaving 10 bases of the junction unmatched. The germline V gene encodes CDR1 SGHRS and CDR2 YFSETQ. CDR3 coding DNA: TGCGCCAGCAGCTCGGGAGCCCGGGACAGGGTCTACGAGCAGTACTTC. Translating it yields CASSSGARDRVYEQYF.

The chain joins TRBV7-9 to TRBJ1-1, with TRBD1 as a possible D gene (6 bases). V was trimmed by 2 bases and J by 0 bases, leaving 7 bases between them. The length of the CDR3 is 14 residues. Germline V CDR1 and CDR2: SEHNR, FQNEAQ (reference sequence). CDR3 coding DNA: TGTGCCAGCAGCTTACGGACAGTGAACACTGAAGCTTTCTTT. Protein product: CASSLRTVNTEAFF.

The V and J genes are TRBV6-6 and TRBJ2-7; 13 bases map to TRBD2. This CDR3 spans 15 amino acids. Germline V lookup: CDR1 MNHNY, CDR2 SVGAGI (reference sequence). V shed 6 bases, J shed 3 bases, and the junction held 5 bases outside the gene matches. The CDR3 spells CASRMGLAGNYEQYF. The CDR3 DNA reads as TGTGCCAGCAGAATGGGACTAGCGGGAAACTACGAGCAGTACTTC.

The V and J genes are TRBV4-2 and TRBJ2-7; TRBD2 matches at 11 bases. The CDR3 contains 16 residues. Trimming removed 0 bases from V and 2 bases from J; junction bases left unmatched: 3. Germline V gene sequence: CDR1 LGHNA, CDR2 YNFKEQ. CDR3 protein: CASSQDETSGTYEQYF. CDR3 DNA: TGTGCCAGCAGCCAAGATGAGACTAGCGGGACCTACGAGCAGTACTTC.

The chain links TRBV14 to TRBJ1-3; D is unclear. The V gene lost 3 bases and the J gene lost 0 bases, with 18 bases spanning the gap. Germline V CDR1 and CDR2: SGHDN, FVKESK. The CDR3 has 18 amino acids. Written as DNA, the CDR3 is TGTGCCAGCAGCCACAATTTGAGGGCGGGAGACTCTGGAAACACCATATATTTT. Its translation: CASSHNLRAGDSGNTIYF.

V is TRBV4-1 and J is TRBJ2-1; TRBD2 might be the D (5 bases). CDR1 MGHRA and CDR2 YSYEKL come from the germline V gene. The CDR3 is 15 amino acids. V lost 0 bases to trimming and J lost 8 bases, with 14 bases between them. CDR3 sequence (DNA): TGCGCCAGCAGCCAAGATGGTAGAGGGTCGCATGAGCAGTTCTTC. This translates into CASSQDGRGSHEQFF.

V gene TRBV5-1 combines with J gene TRBJ2-2, with a weak D call TRBD1 (5 bases). The CDR3 runs 15 residues. The germline V gene has CDR1 SGHRS and CDR2 YFSETQ. V dropped 0 bases and J dropped 2 bases, with 8 bases sitting between them. CDR3 in amino acids: CASSLGQFNTGELFF. DNA of the CDR3: TGCGCCAGCAGCTTGGGACAGTTTAACACCGGGGAGCTGTTTTTT.

The chain employs TRBV27 and TRBJ2-1; 7 positions match TRBD1. This CDR3 is 11 amino acids long. V shed 6 bases and J 10 bases; nucleotides not matched to a gene: 3. Per germline, CDR1 MNHEY and CDR2 SMNVEV (reference sequence). CDR3 DNA: TGTGCCAGCAGCCTGGGACAGGAGCAGTTCTTC. This codes for CASSLGQEQFF.